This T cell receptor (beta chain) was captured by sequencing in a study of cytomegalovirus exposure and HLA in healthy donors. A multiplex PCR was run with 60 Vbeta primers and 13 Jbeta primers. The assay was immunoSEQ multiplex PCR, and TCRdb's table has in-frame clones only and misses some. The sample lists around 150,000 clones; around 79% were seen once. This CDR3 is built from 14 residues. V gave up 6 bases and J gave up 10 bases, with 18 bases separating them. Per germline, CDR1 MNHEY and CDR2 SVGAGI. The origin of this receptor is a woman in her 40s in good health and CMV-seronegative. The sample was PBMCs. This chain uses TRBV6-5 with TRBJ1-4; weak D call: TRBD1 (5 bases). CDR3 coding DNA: TGTGCCAGCAGCCTTAATCCAACCCAGGGAAAACTGTTTTTT. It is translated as CASSLNPTQGKLFF.